A single sample is the source of the 3 T cell receptor beta chains below, sequenced in a study of vaccination and CD4 T cells after COVID-19. Their target antigens are unknown. The treatment here: roughly ten-day PBMC culture with coronavirus spike peptide pools or control peptides (ViraFEST assay). Collection of the unexposed donor's CD4+ T cells took place before the COVID-19 pandemic (2011-2018). At the Johns Hopkins FTIC core, DNA taken from cultured CD4+ T cells was sequenced by way of the Oncomine TCR Beta short-read assay. From the PCR reads, TCRdb called clonotypes with MiXCR, one entry per CDR3 protein. The repertoire holds around 5,000 distinct CDR3 sequences, with approximately 42% as singletons. Sequencing was performed on CD4+ T cells from blood, cultured in vitro. These receptors were collected from a human donor in good health.

There are a few counts of this clonotype. The genes are TRBV7-9 and TRBJ1-2; 7 bases match TRBD1. The CDR3 is 15 residues long. J gave up 7 bases and V 5 bases, and 13 bases lay outside the gene matches. CDR1 is SEHNR and CDR2 is FQNEAQ in the germline V gene (reference sequence). CDR3 in amino acids: CASSPSSGTVSGYTF. The DNA of the CDR3 is TGTGCCAGCAGCCCATCCTCAGGGACAGTTTCTGGCTACACCTTC.

The chain is built from TRBV19 and TRBJ2-4; a weak D match, TRBD2 (7 bases). Per the germline V gene, CDR1 is LNHDA and CDR2 is SQIVND (reference sequence). Trimming removed 8 bases from V and 8 bases from J, with 13 bases in between. This CDR3 contains 12 residues. CDR3 residues: CASASGGDIQYF. The DNA for the CDR3 is TGTGCCAGTGCCTCGGGGGGCGACATTCAGTACTTC.

This chain connects TRBV4-2 to TRBJ1-4, with 7 bases that match TRBD1. After removal of 1 base from V and 5 bases from J, the junction contained 7 bases not matched to a gene. CDR1 is LGHNA and CDR2 is YNFKEQ in the germline V gene. The CDR3 spans 16 residues. CDR3 protein: CASSQGGGQANEKLFF. DNA of the CDR3: TGTGCCAGCAGCCAAGGAGGGGGCCAGGCGAATGAAAAACTGTTTTTT.